The 18 T cell receptor beta chains below come from one sample, sequenced in a study of T-cell reconstitution after alpha-beta-depleted transplantation in children. Preparing the TCRbeta library involved the use of unique molecular identifiers. TCRdb recomputed calls from the PCR reads with MiXCR, one row per CDR3 protein. The sample shows hundreds of thousands of distinct CDR3 sequences, 13% of them seen only once. Sequencing used PBMCs, mostly from graft donor cells, obtained 360 days after TCRalphabeta/CD19-depleted stem cell transplant. Receptors were obtained from a male patient aged 10 to 17 who had a stem cell transplant for acute myeloid leukemia, so the T cells may come from the graft donor.

J is TRBJ2-2 and V is TRBV28; D remains ambiguous. The CDR3 consists of 15 residues. Germline CDR1 and CDR2: MDHEN and SYDVKM. With 3 bases removed from V and 1 base from J, the gap between germline ends came to 9 bases. The CDR3 spells CASSFAVGNTGELFF. CDR3 in DNA: TGTGCCAGCAGTTTTGCGGTAGGGAACACCGGGGAGCTGTTTTTT.

The rearrangement uses TRBV29-1 and TRBJ1-2, with D perhaps matching TRBD1 (6 bases). The germline V gene has CDR1 SQVTM and CDR2 ANQGSEA. V lost 4 bases to trimming and J lost 4 bases, with 13 bases between them. CDR3 length equals 13 residues. CDR3 sequence: CSVAPGQPYGYTF. The DNA of the CDR3 is TGCAGCGTTGCTCCGGGACAACCCTATGGCTACACCTTC.

V usage is TRBV3-1 and J usage is TRBJ2-2; tentative D call: TRBD1 (6 bases). The CDR3 spans 15 residues. V was cut by 5 bases and J by 5 bases, with 15 bases left in between. Germline lookup yields CDR1 LGHDT and CDR2 YNNKEL (reference sequence). Here the CDR3 reads CASSSRGGWTGELFF. The CDR3 bases are TGTGCCAGCAGCTCCCGAGGGGGTTGGACCGGGGAGCTGTTTTTT.

The chain employs TRBV6-2 or TRBV6-3 and TRBJ2-7; D uncertain. V lost 6 bases, J lost 3 bases, and 9 bases lay in between. The germline CDR1 and CDR2 sequences are MNHEY and SVGEGT. This CDR3 region has 12 residues. The chain's CDR3 is CASRRTDYEQYF. Written as DNA, the CDR3 is TGTGCCAGCAGACGGACGGACTACGAGCAGTACTTC.

This clonotype has a count of ten or more. The chain couples TRBV4-2 to TRBJ2-7, with D uncertain. The CDR3 is 17 residues long. Per the germline V gene, CDR1 is LGHNA and CDR2 is YNFKEQ. Trimming took 1 base from V and 2 from J, leaving 18 bases between them. CDR3 in amino acids: CASSQGLGRIATYEQYF. The DNA of the CDR3 is TGTGCCAGCAGCCAAGGCCTCGGACGAATCGCCACCTACGAGCAGTACTTC.

This clonotype was picked up a small number of times. V and J are TRBV7-9 and TRBJ2-2, with unresolved D. This CDR3 region has 11 residues. In germline, CDR1 is SEHNR, CDR2 FQNEAQ (reference sequence). The ends were cut back, 6 bases at V and 7 bases at J, with 6 bases in the middle. CDR3 sequence (DNA): TGTGCCAGCAGACCCCGCGGGGAGCTGTTTTTT. This translates into CASRPRGELFF.

This clonotype has a count of ten or more. This sequence joins TRBV20-1 and TRBJ2-1, with TRBD2 identical over 11 bases. CDR1 is DFQATT, CDR2 SNEGSKA, per germline (reference sequence). Unmatched junction bases numbered 7, after V lost 5 bases and J lost 4 bases. This CDR3 has 15 residues. The CDR3 here is CSAFPSGRTYNEQFF. The CDR3 coding sequence is TGCAGTGCTTTTCCTAGCGGGAGGACATACAATGAGCAGTTCTTC.

The chain has TRBV3-1 and TRBJ2-3; 9 nucleotides line up with TRBD2. Germline lookup yields CDR1 LGHDT and CDR2 YNNKEL (reference sequence). Trimming at V came to 4 bases and at J to 1 base, leaving 9 bases not matched to a gene. The CDR3 is made up of 17 amino acids. CDR3 region: CASSPQISGSGTDTQYF. CDR3 nucleotide sequence: TGTGCCAGCAGCCCGCAGATTAGCGGGAGTGGCACAGATACGCAGTATTTT.

This clonotype was found a few times. This rearrangement joins TRBV3-1 to TRBJ2-1, with unresolved D. Germline-derived CDR1 and CDR2 are LGHDT and YNNKEL (reference sequence). There are 14 residues in the CDR3. Trimming left V 1 base short and J 0 bases short, with 4 bases between. In DNA form, the CDR3 reads TGTGCCAGCAGCCAAGGAGGCTCCTACAATGAGCAGTTCTTC. This gives the protein CASSQGGSYNEQFF.

This clonotype was observed a few times. The chain combines TRBV20-1 with TRBJ1-1, with D uncertain. V gave up 3 bases and J gave up 5 bases, with 10 bases separating them. The CDR3 consists of 12 residues. Germline CDR1 DFQATT, CDR2 SNEGSKA (reference sequence). CDR3 protein: CSASPTTTEAFF. CDR3 DNA: TGCAGTGCTAGTCCCACAACGACTGAAGCTTTCTTT.

This clonotype has only a few counts. This chain uses TRBV28 with TRBJ1-1; possibly TRBD1 for D (5 bases). The CDR3 contains 16 residues. V was shortened by 1 base and J by 4 bases, with 16 bases between the two germline ends. The germline gives CDR1 MDHEN, CDR2 SYDVKM. CDR3 region: CASSLSKQMGGTEAFF. The CDR3 bases are TGTGCCAGCAGTTTATCCAAGCAGATGGGGGGCACTGAAGCTTTCTTT.

This sequence joins TRBV20-1 and TRBJ2-7, with D perhaps matching TRBD2 (5 bases). There are 12 residues in the CDR3. The germline V and J ends were trimmed by 5 bases and 2 bases, with 10 bases remaining between them. Germline V gives CDR1 DFQATT, CDR2 SNEGSKA (reference sequence). Here the CDR3 reads CSAPAGAYEQYF. The DNA of the CDR3 is TGCAGTGCTCCGGCGGGTGCCTACGAGCAGTACTTC.

The V gene is TRBV28, the J gene TRBJ2-7, with D tentatively TRBD1 (5 bases). Looked up from germline, CDR1 is MDHEN and CDR2 is SYDVKM. V lost 2 bases and J lost 5, with 10 bases in between. The CDR3 spans 13 residues. The CDR3 spells CASSLLQGNEQYF. The CDR3 bases are TGTGCCAGCAGTTTACTCCAGGGCAACGAGCAGTACTTC.

This chain links TRBV20-1 with TRBJ1-1; D not resolved. The CDR3 extends over 15 amino acids. The germline V and J ends were trimmed by 0 bases and 0 bases, with 11 bases remaining between them. CDR1 and CDR2 from the germline V gene are DFQATT and SNEGSKA (reference sequence). The CDR3 DNA reads TGCAGTGCTAGAGATAGGAGGTCGATGAACACTGAAGCTTTCTTT. Protein sequence: CSARDRRSMNTEAFF.

The chain links TRBV29-1 to TRBJ2-7; no firm D call. Germline V gene data show CDR1 as SQVTM and CDR2 as ANQGSEA. CDR3 length equals 14 residues. Trimming left V 4 bases short and J 2 bases short, with 15 bases between. CDR3 residues: CSVVMLLGPYEQYF. In DNA, the CDR3 is TGCAGCGTTGTTATGCTACTCGGGCCCTACGAGCAGTACTTC.

The count of this clonotype is one. The chain recombines TRBV7-2 with TRBJ2-3; TRBD2 matches 8 bases. Germline V lookup: CDR1 SGHTA, CDR2 FQGNSA. This CDR3 has 16 amino acids. The trim removed 1 base at V and 5 bases at J, leaving 8 bases unmatched. The CDR3 DNA is TGTGCCAGCAGCTTAGGGTCGGGAGGGCCGAGAGATACGCAGTATTTT. It yields the protein CASSLGSGGPRDTQYF.

The V and J genes are TRBV3-1 and TRBJ2-1; D is perhaps TRBD2 (6 bases). The CDR3 covers 20 residues. CDR1 and CDR2 (germline): LGHDT, YNNKEL (reference sequence). V was trimmed by 3 bases and J by 0 bases, leaving 24 bases between them. CDR3 region: CASSHLYYWGVKGSYNEQFF. The CDR3 DNA follows: TGTGCCAGCAGCCACCTATATTATTGGGGGGTTAAGGGCTCCTACAATGAGCAGTTCTTC.

This clonotype was counted between two and nine times. The CDR3: CASSPRKSGTSGYNEQFF. In nucleotides, the CDR3 is TGTGCCAGCTCACCACGTAAGTCGGGGACTAGCGGTTACAATGAGCAGTTCTTC. V usage is TRBV18 and J usage is TRBJ2-1; TRBD2 aligns across 11 bases. Germline CDR1 and CDR2: KGHSH and LQKENI. The CDR3 extends over 18 amino acids. With V trimmed by 1 base and J by 4 bases, 9 bases remained unmatched.